The text below deals with one T cell receptor beta chain. It lacks a known antigen. Per-base quality was not reported, and no clone a single base away is much larger than it. The CDR3 runs 14 residues from the cysteine to the phenylalanine. CDR3 DNA is the only sequence kept; it has 42 bases, read in frame from the first base. V and J are truncated by 5 bases and 3 bases respectively, leaving an intervening sequence of 8 bases. CDR1 and CDR2 are read off the germline V gene as SGHTA and FQGNSA. One collaborating source in Seattle enrolled patients while the patients were actively infected and followed the patients over time throughout the course of disease. Collaborating institutions collected whole blood in K2EDTA tubes following their own protocols. Collaborator samples were shipped for TCRbeta analysis as frozen whole blood, isolated PBMCs, or DNA extracted from either sample type. TCRbeta CDR3 regions were amplified from genomic DNA using the immunoSEQ Assay, a bias-controlled multiplex PCR. In the original analysis: The number of nucleated cells in each sample was estimated from the amplification of reference gene primers within the assay. Sequence reads were collapsed and filtered to measure the absolute abundance of every unique TCRbeta CDR3 rearrangement. For each sample, productive Simpson clonality was calculated by taking the square root of Simpson's diversity index across productive rearrangements. TCRdb re-hosts the immuneACCESS table, in-frame sequences only. Its copies lack some clones; in the studies checked, an unresolved V gene accounts for under half of them, and the cause for the rest is not known. V and J calls and clone size are given by that table; D and trimming were obtained from the DNA. The sample has about 110,000 clones on record, about three quarters of them singletons. The ten top clones hold 6.2% of the sample.

This specimen belongs to a study of blood T cell repertoires in COVID-19 (dated by TCRdb to 2020 to 2021). Context from the whole study: The collaborator samples originated in the United States, Italy and Spain and spanned the acute and convalescent phases of COVID-19. The material from the prospective study consisted of cDNA or gDNA derived from T cells, B-cell-depleted T cells, or PBMCs. Subjects who had been exposed to COVID-19, were actively infected with it, or had recovered from it provided the deeply sampled blood TCRbeta repertoires that made up the dataset. The repertoires were released in a freely available public database meant as a resource for research on the immune response to SARS-CoV-2. The samples were drawn from the first 160 participants of the ongoing ImmuneRACE study and from 1,254 subjects provided by 6 global collaborators. Nearly every sample came with metadata listing a de-identified subject ID, COVID-19 status, age in years and sex. Where available, HLA class I and class II types were taken from metadata supplied by the sample provider and were not determined by assay-based typing.

Results and caveats for the whole study, not just this receptor: The quantity of clinical and demographic metadata differed by source and by participant and was supplied without curation.

This receptor chain uses TRBV7-2 and TRBJ2-6, with the identity of the D gene unclear. Sequences were obtained from peripheral blood. The clonotype originates from a man older than 75 with COVID-19, enrolled during active disease. The CDR3 is CASSANFGANVLTF. The sequenced DNA: TGTGCCAGCAGCGCAAACTTTGGGGCCAACGTCCTGACTTTC. Supplemented by the reference TRBV7-2 and TRBJ2-6 proteins around the CDR3, the complete variable domain is GAGVSQSPSNKVTEKGKDVELRCDPISGHTALYWYRQSLGQGLEFLIYFQGNSAPDKSGLPSDRFSAERTGGSVSTLTIQRTQQEDSAVYLCASSANFGANVLTFGAGSRLTVL.